The 20 T cell receptor beta chains below were found in one sample sequenced in a study of control samples from healthy donors and cancer patients. TCRdb keeps only in-frame clones here, not all; method: immunoSEQ multiplex PCR. The repertoire includes about 150,000 clones, roughly 94% of them detected once, and about 14% sits in the top ten. Sequencing was carried out using PBMCs. The receptors come from a man aged 60-69 years with colorectal cancer.

This clone was detected once. The chain recombines TRBV18 with TRBJ2-3; D not resolved. There are 16 residues in the CDR3. Germline lookup yields CDR1 KGHSH and CDR2 LQKENI. V was clipped by 3 bases and J by 0 bases, with 13 bases between them. The chain's CDR3 is CASSPRTVLSTDTQYF. The CDR3 DNA follows: TGTGCCAGCTCACCGAGGACGGTCCTGAGCACAGATACGCAGTATTTT.

Details on this clone: One junction end disagrees with the germline gene, perhaps due to a read error. V is TRBV9 and J is TRBJ1-2; TRBD1 aligns across 8 bases. Germline V gene sequence: CDR1 SGDLS, CDR2 YYNGEE. The CDR3 is 14 residues long. CDR3 sequence (DNA): TGTGCCAGCAGCCTGGGACAGGTTAACTATGGCTACGCCTTC. Protein: CASSLGQVNYGYAF. The complete variable domain, with remaining parts taken from reference TRBV9 and TRBJ1-2, reads DSGVTQTPKHLITATGQRVTLRCSPRSGDLSVYWYQQSLDQGLQFLIQYYNGEERAKGNILERFSAQQFPDLHSELNLSSLELGDSALYFCASSLGQVNYGYAFGSGTRLTVV.

The chain employs TRBV7-9 and TRBJ2-1, with unresolved D. V dropped 4 bases and J dropped 7 bases, with 11 bases sitting between them. Germline V gene sequence: CDR1 SEHNR, CDR2 FQNEAQ (reference sequence). The CDR3 is 13 residues long. This CDR3 reads CASSYRLDNEQFF. As DNA, the CDR3 is TGTGCCAGCAGCTATCGTTTGGATAATGAGCAGTTCTTC.

As for this clone: Mismatch with germline at one junction end may stem from a read error. The chain recombines TRBV7-2 with TRBJ1-2; D perhaps matches TRBD1 (6 bases). This CDR3 contains 13 residues. Germline loops: CDR1 SGHTA, CDR2 FQGNSA. This CDR3 reads CASSRTGSYDYTF. In nucleotides, the CDR3 is TGTGCCAGCAGCCGTACAGGGTCCTATGACTACACCTTC.

On this clone: The DNA is omitted, as the CDR3 cannot be located on it reliably, and the CDR3 follows TCRdb's listing. The CDR3 is CASILGPGHPDTQYF. The J gene is TRBJ2-3, the V gene TRBV6-5; the DNA was not compared with TRBD1, the D call given in the table. The CDR3 has 15 residues if both end residues are counted. Germline CDR1 MNHEY, CDR2 SVGAGI.

The chain couples TRBV6-2 or TRBV6-3 to TRBJ1-4, with TRBD1 matching over 9 bases. V trimming: 2 bases; J trimming: 8 bases; junction bases outside the gene matches: 6. Germline lookup yields CDR1 MNHEY and CDR2 SVGEGT. This CDR3 is 15 amino acids long. For the CDR3, the DNA is TGTGCCAGCAGTTACCGGGACAGGGCACGCGAAAAACTGTTTTTT. It is translated as CASSYRDRAREKLFF.

The chain employs TRBV6-5 and TRBJ1-5; D is undetermined. With 7 bases removed from V and 2 bases from J, the gap between germline ends came to 15 bases. CDR1 is MNHEY, CDR2 SVGAGI, per germline. This CDR3 spans 15 amino acids. In DNA, the CDR3 is TGTGCCAGCAAAGGCGGGGTCAATGGCAATCAGCCCCAGCATTTT. Translating gives CASKGGVNGNQPQHF.

A note on this clone: The same CDR3 is also encoded by other DNA sequences in this sample. The V gene is TRBV7-9, the J gene TRBJ2-1; the D is unclear. Germline CDR1 is SEHNR and CDR2 is FQNEAQ (reference sequence). The V and J ends lost 1 base and 0 bases respectively, with 1 base between them. The CDR3 is 13 residues long. CDR3 DNA: TGTGCCAGCAGCTTAGGCTCCTACAATGAGCAGTTCTTC. It translates to CASSLGSYNEQFF. The variable domain in full, with the rest retrieved from reference TRBV7-9 and TRBJ2-1, is DTGVSQNPRHKITKRGQNVTFRCDPISEHNRLYWYRQTLGQGPEFLTYFQNEAQLEKSRLLSDRFSAERPKGSFSTLEIQRTEQGDSAMYLCASSLGSYNEQFFGPGTRLTVL.

The chain links TRBV7-6 to TRBJ1-4, with 8 bases identical to TRBD1. The CDR3 totals 14 residues. Per the germline V gene, CDR1 is SGHVS and CDR2 is FNYEAQ. V shed 5 bases, J shed 5 bases, and the junction held 4 bases outside the gene matches. The CDR3 DNA sequence: TGTGCCAGCAGCGTCGGACAGGGAAATGAAAAACTGTTTTTT. The encoded protein is CASSVGQGNEKLFF.

The rearrangement uses TRBV6-5 and TRBJ1-2, with a tentative D call TRBD1 (5 bases). Germline V lookup: CDR1 MNHEY, CDR2 SVGAGI. The germline V and J ends were trimmed by 2 bases and 4 bases, with 8 bases remaining between them. CDR3 length: 13 amino acids. The chain's CDR3 is CASSYVGGYGYTF. CDR3 in DNA: TGTGCCAGCAGTTACGTCGGGGGCTATGGCTACACCTTC.

This rearrangement joins TRBV25-1 to TRBJ1-2; 9 bases are shared with TRBD1. CDR3 length equals 16 residues. Germline V lookup: CDR1 MGHDK, CDR2 SYGVNS. V lost 2 bases to trimming and J lost 4 bases; unmatched junction nucleotides: 8. The CDR3 protein is CASSEMGTGFVYGYTF. CDR3 DNA sequence: TGTGCCAGCAGTGAAATGGGGACAGGGTTCGTCTATGGCTACACCTTC.

This sequence joins TRBV2 and TRBJ1-4; D call uncertain. This CDR3 is 16 amino acids long. V gave up 5 bases and J gave up 2 bases, with 15 bases separating them. Per the germline V gene, CDR1 is SNHLY and CDR2 is FYNNEI. CDR3 residues: CASSIPPSGTNEKLFF. CDR3 bases: TGTGCCAGCAGTATACCCCCCAGTGGGACTAATGAAAAACTGTTTTTT.

The chain uses TRBV11-2 and TRBJ2-4, with D possibly TRBD2 on 5 matching bases. CDR1 is SGHAT, CDR2 FQNNGV, per germline. The V and J ends lost 2 bases and 7 bases respectively, with 15 bases between them. The CDR3 has 15 residues. The CDR3 DNA reads TGTGCCAGCAGCTTAACGCCGGGGTCGGAGAACATTCAGTACTTC. As protein: CASSLTPGSENIQYF.

The chain's CDR3 is CASSLYRPNTEAFF. In DNA, the CDR3 is TGTGCCAGCAGCTTATACAGACCGAACACTGAAGCTTTCTTT. The V gene is TRBV13, the J gene TRBJ1-1; D is unresolved. The germline V gene has CDR1 PRHDT and CDR2 FYEKMQ (reference sequence). The germline V and J ends were trimmed by 2 bases and 1 base, with 8 bases remaining between them. The CDR3 is 14 residues long.

Note on this clone: The sample contains more than one DNA sequence encoding this CDR3. The rearrangement uses TRBV19 and TRBJ1-2; D gene uncertain. V was shortened by 0 bases and J by 0 bases, with 8 bases between the two germline ends. This CDR3 comprises 15 residues. Germline values: CDR1 LNHDA, CDR2 SQIVND (reference sequence). The CDR3 sequence: CASSIETVANYGYTF. CDR3 bases: TGTGCCAGTAGTATAGAGACGGTAGCTAACTATGGCTACACCTTC.

Note on this clone: The sample holds other DNA sequences that translate to the same CDR3. V gene TRBV6-2 or TRBV6-3 combines with J gene TRBJ1-1, with 8 bases matching TRBD1. V trimming: 5 bases; J trimming: 3 bases; junction bases outside the gene matches: 8. Germline CDR1 MNHEY, CDR2 SVGEGT. CDR3 length equals 15 residues. CDR3: CASSPRQGAYTEAFF. The CDR3 DNA follows: TGTGCCAGCAGTCCAAGGCAGGGGGCTTACACTGAAGCTTTCTTT.

V gene TRBV6-5 combines with J gene TRBJ1-2; TRBD1 is a possible D gene (5 bases). Germline CDR1 MNHEY, CDR2 SVGAGI. V was clipped by 0 bases and J by 0 bases, with 5 bases between them. This CDR3 has 14 amino acids. DNA of the CDR3: TGTGCCAGCAGTTACTCGGGGGCTAACTATGGCTACACCTTC. It translates to CASSYSGANYGYTF.

This chain links TRBV5-1 with TRBJ1-2; D gene uncertain. The CDR3 consists of 16 residues. CDR1 is SGHRS, CDR2 YFSETQ, per germline. Deletions cut 0 bases from V and 0 bases from J, with 12 bases between. The CDR3 loop is CASSLAAGRPNYGYTF. CDR3 in DNA: TGCGCCAGCAGCTTGGCGGCCGGTCGGCCTAACTATGGCTACACCTTC.

This clone occurred once. The chain combines TRBV4-1 with TRBJ1-1; TRBD1 agrees at 7 bases. The germline V gene encodes CDR1 MGHRA and CDR2 YSYEKL. The CDR3 totals 15 residues. After removal of 5 bases from V and 5 bases from J, the junction contained 11 bases not matched to a gene. This CDR3 is CASSWPDRLITEAFF. The CDR3 DNA follows: TGCGCCAGCAGCTGGCCGGACAGGCTCATAACTGAAGCTTTCTTT.

Written as DNA, the CDR3 is TGCGCCAGCAGCTTGGCGGGACAGGGGGTCTATGGCTACACCTTC. Encoded protein: CASSLAGQGVYGYTF. The chain joins TRBV5-1 to TRBJ1-2, with TRBD1 identical over 11 bases. The CDR3 is made up of 15 amino acids. Trimming took 0 bases from V and 4 from J; bases not matched to a gene: 2. The germline CDR1 and CDR2 sequences are SGHRS and YFSETQ. Complete variable domain (other parts from reference TRBV5-1 and TRBJ1-2): KAGVTQTPRYLIKTRGQQVTLSCSPISGHRSVSWYQQTPGQGLQFLFEYFSETQRNKGNFPGRFSGRQFSNSRSEMNVSTLELGDSALYLCASSLAGQGVYGYTFGSGTRLTVV.